The T cell receptor (beta chain) under discussion was sequenced for a study of T cell clonality in common variable immunodeficiency. Study results and caveats: Authors noted CVID clonality's cause needs subpopulation repertoire sequencing. Common variable immunodeficiency TCR beta sequences reportedly had fewer deletions and N-nucleotide insertions.

The V end was cut by 0 bases, the J end by 3 bases, with 4 bases between. The CDR3 covers 13 residues. CDR1 and CDR2 from the germline V gene are MRHNA and SNTAGT. This clone qualifies as medium-sized (0.01 to 0.1%). The antigen remains undetermined. The sequence runs out 3 residues before the end of the CDR3; the remainder is reconstructed from the germline J gene. Clones were sequenced by immunoSEQ multiplex PCR, and TCRdb holds only the in-frame ones, with some missing. There are 75,000 to 85,000 clones in the sample, none observed a single time. Both groups were predominantly of Caucasian heritage. Donors gave roughly 5 to 8 ml heparinized peripheral whole blood.

This TCR derives from a person aged 18 to 75 in good health. V gene TRBV6-4 combines with J gene TRBJ2-3; no clear D. Material: peripheral blood mononuclear cells. CDR3 DNA (partial): TGTGCCAGCAGTGACTCGACTACAGATACG. Its translation is CASSDSTTDT. In full, the CDR3 reads CASSDSTTDTQYF.